This TCR beta chain was captured in a study of blood T cells in healthy people across ages. Overall study findings and caveats: PBMCs were not sorted, which prevented a conclusive comparison of naive versus antigen-experienced cells.

A note on this clonotype: Its antigen is unknown.

A second PCR of 7 to 11 cycles used a sample-barcoded 5' primer and a J-beta primer mix. Each cDNA was tagged by a template-switch adaptor containing 12 random nucleotides. TCRdb reprocessed the 5' RACE reads via MiXCR and lists one record per CDR3 protein. The sample shows roughly 570,000 distinct CDR3 sequences, 25% to 30% of them seen only once. V was cut by 0 bases and J by 3 bases, with 11 bases left in between. Germline CDR1 and CDR2: LGHNA and YNFKEQ. The CDR3 is 15 amino acids. Isolated PBMCs totaled at least 7 million in each sample. Sequenced material: blood. This clonotype originated in a woman aged 70-85 years in good health. The chain is built from TRBV4-2 and TRBJ1-2; D remains unclear. This CDR3 is CASSQDWYGDYGYTF. CDR3 DNA sequence: TGTGCCAGCAGCCAAGATTGGTACGGAGACTATGGCTACACCTTC.